One and the same sample provided the 13 T cell receptor beta chains below, sequenced in a study of shared clonotypes between healthy human individuals. The method was immunoSEQ multiplex PCR; TCRdb's version includes in-frame clones alone and lacks a portion of them. This table has roughly 500,000 clones, about 96% appearing once. The sequencing sample was made of naive CD4+ T cells sorted from blood. Subset defined: CD45RA+ positively selected. The origin of the receptors is a woman aged 25 to 39 in good health.

The V call is TRBV7-2, the J call TRBJ2-3; D might be TRBD2 (6 bases). This CDR3 region has 16 residues. V was trimmed by 0 bases and J by 6 bases, leaving 16 bases between them. CDR1 and CDR2 (germline): SGHTA, FQGNSA. The CDR3 sequence: CASSLAGLIIGDTQYF. DNA for the CDR3: TGTGCCAGCAGCTTAGCGGGACTTATCATTGGGGATACGCAGTATTTT.

Turning to this clone: The same CDR3 also results from other DNA sequences found in this sample. The DNA of the CDR3 is TGTGCCAGCAGCTTAGGAACAGTGAATGAAAAACTGTTTTTT. Amino acid sequence: CASSLGTVNEKLFF. The chain combines TRBV7-9 with TRBJ1-4; D uncertain. The germline V gene has CDR1 SEHNR and CDR2 FQNEAQ (reference sequence). Trimming removed 1 base at V and 5 bases at J, with 8 bases between. The CDR3 runs to 14 residues. Full variable domain (rest looked up from reference TRBV7-9 and TRBJ1-4): DTGVSQNPRHKITKRGQNVTFRCDPISEHNRLYWYRQTLGQGPEFLTYFQNEAQLEKSRLLSDRFSAERPKGSFSTLEIQRTEQGDSAMYLCASSLGTVNEKLFFGSGTQLSVL.

This clone was seen once. This chain links TRBV7-2 with TRBJ2-7; D is perhaps TRBD2 (6 bases). Trimming removed 2 bases at V and 6 bases at J, with 23 bases between. Germline assignment: CDR1 SGHTA and CDR2 FQGNSA. The CDR3 has 17 residues. The CDR3 bases are TGTGCCAGCAGCTTACGAGGGGTAGCAGGAGGGCAGGGCGAGCAGTACTTC. This encodes CASSLRGVAGGQGEQYF.

J is TRBJ2-7 and V is TRBV4-1; the match to TRBD1 covers 7 bases. This CDR3 has 16 residues. After removal of 4 bases from V and 0 bases from J, the junction contained 9 bases not matched to a gene. Germline-derived CDR1 and CDR2 are MGHRA and YSYEKL. CDR3 coding DNA: TGCGCCAGCAGCCCAAGGGGACAGTCCGACTCCTACGAGCAGTACTTC. It encodes CASSPRGQSDSYEQYF.

The chain combines TRBV6-5 with TRBJ2-7; 8 bases map to TRBD1. Per germline, CDR1 MNHEY and CDR2 SVGAGI. After removal of 5 bases from V and 5 bases from J, the junction contained 11 bases not matched to a gene. The CDR3 extends over 15 amino acids. CDR3 bases: TGTGCCAGCAGTCCTCGTCAGGGGGCTCTTGACGAGCAGTACTTC. As protein: CASSPRQGALDEQYF.

The sample holds one count of this clone. The V and J genes are TRBV28 and TRBJ1-1; no firm D call. Between the trimmed V and J ends, which lost 1 base and 3 bases, there was a span of 3 bases. The CDR3 runs to 12 residues. Looked up from germline, CDR1 is MDHEN and CDR2 is SYDVKM. CDR3 amino acids: CASSLLHTEAFF. Here the CDR3 DNA reads TGTGCCAGCAGTTTATTGCACACTGAAGCTTTCTTT.

The chain is built from TRBV5-1 and TRBJ2-7; TRBD1 is a possible D gene (5 bases). Deletions cut 2 bases from V and 0 bases from J, with 15 bases between. Germline loops: CDR1 SGHRS, CDR2 YFSETQ. CDR3 length: 16 residues. The CDR3 loop is CASSLEDRGHSYEQYF. In DNA, the CDR3 is TGCGCCAGCAGCTTAGAGGATAGAGGACACTCCTACGAGCAGTACTTC.

The chain employs TRBV1 and TRBJ2-5; the table's TRBD2 call for D was not verified on the DNA. The J call may be mistaken, given a closer DNA end match to TRBJ2-7. TRBV1 is deemed a pseudogene. The CDR3 runs 14 residues. The CDR3 bases are TGCACCAGCAGGGGACTAGCGGACTCCTACGAGCAGTACTTC. Protein product: CTSRGLADSYEQYF.

The rearrangement joins TRBV27 to TRBJ2-1; D perhaps matches TRBD2 (6 bases). Germline V lookup: CDR1 MNHEY, CDR2 SMNVEV (reference sequence). The CDR3 length is 16 residues. Trimming left V 3 bases short and J 4 bases short, with 16 bases between. DNA of the CDR3: TGTGCCAGCAGTTTGTCTGGGCTAGCGATATACAATGAGCAGTTCTTC. Its translation is CASSLSGLAIYNEQFF.

The chain combines TRBV2 with TRBJ2-7, with D unclear. Germline CDR1 reads SNHLY; CDR2 reads FYNNEI. The CDR3 runs to 12 residues. Trimming removed 8 bases from V and 3 bases from J, with 11 bases in between. CDR3 in amino acids: CASGRLNYEQYF. The CDR3 region has the DNA TGTGCCAGCGGTCGCTTAAACTACGAGCAGTACTTC.

V usage is TRBV28 and J usage is TRBJ2-3; D tentatively fits TRBD1 or TRBD2 (5 bases each). The V end was cut by 3 bases, the J end by 5 bases, with 12 bases between. The CDR3 covers 14 residues. Germline V gene lookup returns CDR1 MDHEN and CDR2 SYDVKM. The CDR3 is CASSFGGMGDTQYF. The DNA of the CDR3 is TGTGCCAGCAGTTTTGGGGGAATGGGAGATACGCAGTATTTT.

The chain recombines TRBV6-5 with TRBJ2-7; a weak D match, TRBD2 (6 bases). Germline V lookup: CDR1 MNHEY, CDR2 SVGAGI. V dropped 3 bases and J dropped 4 bases, with 13 bases sitting between them. The CDR3 totals 14 residues. CDR3: CASSYAAGPYEQYF. CDR3 in DNA: TGTGCCAGCAGTTATGCTGCGGGGCCATACGAGCAGTACTTC.

The V call is TRBV7-8, the J call TRBJ2-2; D is unclear. Germline CDR1 reads SGHVS; CDR2 reads FQNEAQ. V gave up 3 bases and J gave up 3 bases, with 8 bases separating them. The CDR3 consists of 14 residues. The CDR3 loop reads CASSFVRDTGELFF. The CDR3 nucleotides are TGTGCCAGCAGCTTTGTGCGTGACACCGGGGAGCTGTTTTTT.